This T cell receptor beta chain was documented in a study of CD8+ T cells in alopecia areata. Germline-derived CDR1 and CDR2 are SQVTM and ANQGSEA. The V and J ends lost 7 bases and 6 bases, in that order; junction bases with no gene match: 9. The CDR3 loop spans 13 amino acids. Investigators isolated RNA and reverse transcribed it into cDNA to act as the sequencing template. This table comes from immunoSEQ multiplex PCR, and its TCRdb copy is limited to in-frame clones, with some not included. In the table there are 150,000 or so clones, approximately 53% of which are singletons. General study points: Sequenced scalp T cells also include alphabeta T cells resident in normal skin.

This clone came up a few times. As yet, its antigen is unknown. Sample: CD8+ T cells sorted from blood, taken at week 0. The chain recombines TRBV29-1 with TRBJ1-2; 9 positions agree with TRBD1. The clonotype comes from a human donor with alopecia areata. The CDR3 DNA is TGCAGCGCACGGGACAGGGTCGGGGATGGCTACACCTTC. Its translation is CSARDRVGDGYTF.